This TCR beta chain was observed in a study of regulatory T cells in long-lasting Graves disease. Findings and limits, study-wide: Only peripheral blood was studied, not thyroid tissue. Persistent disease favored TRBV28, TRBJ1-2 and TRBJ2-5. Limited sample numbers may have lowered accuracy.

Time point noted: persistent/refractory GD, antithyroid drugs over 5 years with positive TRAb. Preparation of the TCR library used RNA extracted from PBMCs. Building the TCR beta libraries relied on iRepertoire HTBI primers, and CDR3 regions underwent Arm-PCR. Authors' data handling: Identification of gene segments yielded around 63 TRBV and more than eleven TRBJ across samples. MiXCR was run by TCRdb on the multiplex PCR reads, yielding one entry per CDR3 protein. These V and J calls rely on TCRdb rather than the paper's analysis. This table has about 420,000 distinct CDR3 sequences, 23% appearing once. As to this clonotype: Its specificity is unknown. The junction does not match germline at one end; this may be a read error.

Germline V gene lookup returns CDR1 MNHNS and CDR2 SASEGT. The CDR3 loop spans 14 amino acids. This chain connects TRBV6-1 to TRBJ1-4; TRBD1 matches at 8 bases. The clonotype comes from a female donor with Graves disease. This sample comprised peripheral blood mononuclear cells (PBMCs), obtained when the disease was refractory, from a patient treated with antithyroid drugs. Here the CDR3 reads CASGKTGVDEKLLF. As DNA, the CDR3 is TGTGCCAGCGGAAAGACAGGGGTGGATGAAAAACTGCTTTTT.